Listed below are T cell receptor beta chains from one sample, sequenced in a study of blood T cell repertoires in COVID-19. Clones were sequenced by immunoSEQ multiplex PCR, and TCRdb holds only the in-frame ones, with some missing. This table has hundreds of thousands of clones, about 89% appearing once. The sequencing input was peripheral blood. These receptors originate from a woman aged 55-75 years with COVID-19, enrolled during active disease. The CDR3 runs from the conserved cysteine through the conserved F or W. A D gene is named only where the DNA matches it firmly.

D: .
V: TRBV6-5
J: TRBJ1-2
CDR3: CASSPLGADNYGYTF
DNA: TGTGCCAGCAGCCCCCTTGGCGCGGATAACTATGGCTACACCTTC

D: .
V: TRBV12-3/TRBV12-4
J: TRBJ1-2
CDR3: CASSPPRPAGYTF
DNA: TGTGCCAGCAGTCCTCCGAGGCCCGCCGGCTACACCTTC

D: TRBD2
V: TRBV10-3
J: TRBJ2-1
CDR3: CAISESMTGGGTDEQFF
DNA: TGTGCCATCAGTGAGTCGATGACGGGAGGGGGGACCGATGAGCAGTTCTTC

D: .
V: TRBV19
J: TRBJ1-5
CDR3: CATVQGSSNQPQHF
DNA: TGTGCCACCGTCCAGGGGTCGAGCAATCAGCCCCAGCATTTT

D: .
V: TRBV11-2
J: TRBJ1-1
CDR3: CASSRQALIMNTEAFF
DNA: TGTGCCAGCAGCCGACAGGCCTTAATTATGAACACTGAAGCTTTCTTT

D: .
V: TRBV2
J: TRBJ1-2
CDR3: CASSEGALNGYGYTF
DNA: TGTGCCAGCAGTGAAGGGGCATTGAACGGTTATGGCTACACCTTC

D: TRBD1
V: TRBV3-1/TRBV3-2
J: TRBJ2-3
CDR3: CASSQDYRTGDTDTQYF
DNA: TGTGCCAGCAGCCAAGATTACAGGACAGGCGACACAGATACGCAGTATTTT

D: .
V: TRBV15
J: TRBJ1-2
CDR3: CATSRNRVERANYGYTF
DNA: TGTGCCACCAGCAGAAATAGAGTCGAGCGAGCTAACTATGGCTACACCTTC

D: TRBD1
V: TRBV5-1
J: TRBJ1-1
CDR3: CASSQGVGTEAFF
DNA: TGCGCCAGCTCTCAGGGGGTTGGCACTGAAGCTTTCTTT

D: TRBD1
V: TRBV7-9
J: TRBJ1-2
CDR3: CASSHTGGGNYGYTF
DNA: TGTGCCAGCAGCCATACAGGGGGAGGGAACTATGGCTACACCTTC

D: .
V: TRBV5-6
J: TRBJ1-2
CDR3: CASSLEGRGRNHYGYTF
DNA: TGTGCCAGCAGCTTGGAAGGGCGGGGAAGGAACCACTATGGCTACACCTTC